A single TCR beta chain is shown here with its context. The antigen remains unidentified. These data come from a study of PD-1 blockade in classical Hodgkin lymphoma. Libraries were prepared by immunoSEQ multiplex PCR; TCRdb keeps only in-frame clonotypes and omits some of them. There are 31,000 or so clones in the sample; about 71% occur only once, and 4% lies in the top ten. Every single patient, without exception, relapsed after autologous stem cell transplantation, and brentuximab vedotin exposure varied. The CDR3 loop spans 14 amino acids. Deletions cut 5 bases from V and 4 bases from J, with 12 bases between. The V gene's germline CDR1 is LNHDA and CDR2 SQIVND (reference sequence). Study-wide results and caveats: In newly diagnosed patients, baseline TCR diversity was reportedly below that of healthy donors. The CD4+ diversity rise by C4D1 was clearest in complete responders. Patients with a complete response exhibited baseline diversity comparable to newly diagnosed patients.

The sample here was peripheral blood mononuclear cells (PBMCs), taken before the second cycle of nivolumab. This receptor was identified in a human donor with classical Hodgkin lymphoma. The chain has TRBV19 and TRBJ1-3, with D perhaps matching TRBD1 (6 bases). The chain's CDR3 is CASSAGTPGNTIYF. The CDR3 DNA follows: TGTGCCAGTAGTGCCGGGACACCCGGAAACACCATATATTTT.